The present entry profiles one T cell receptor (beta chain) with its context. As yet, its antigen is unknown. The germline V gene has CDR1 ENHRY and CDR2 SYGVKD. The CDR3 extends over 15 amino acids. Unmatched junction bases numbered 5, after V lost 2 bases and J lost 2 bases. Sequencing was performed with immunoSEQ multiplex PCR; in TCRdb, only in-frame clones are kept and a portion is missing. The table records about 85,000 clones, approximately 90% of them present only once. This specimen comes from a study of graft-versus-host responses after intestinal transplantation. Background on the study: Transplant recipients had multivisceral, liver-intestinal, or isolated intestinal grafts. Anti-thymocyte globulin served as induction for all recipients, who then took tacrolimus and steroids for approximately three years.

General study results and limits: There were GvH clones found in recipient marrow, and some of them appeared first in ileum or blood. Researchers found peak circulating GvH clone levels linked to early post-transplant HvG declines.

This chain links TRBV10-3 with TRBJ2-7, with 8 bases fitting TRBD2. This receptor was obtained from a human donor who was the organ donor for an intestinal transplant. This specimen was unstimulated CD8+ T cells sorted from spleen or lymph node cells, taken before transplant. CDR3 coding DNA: TGTGCCATCAGTGAGCCGGGACTAGGGACCTACGAGCAGTACTTC. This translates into CAISEPGLGTYEQYF.